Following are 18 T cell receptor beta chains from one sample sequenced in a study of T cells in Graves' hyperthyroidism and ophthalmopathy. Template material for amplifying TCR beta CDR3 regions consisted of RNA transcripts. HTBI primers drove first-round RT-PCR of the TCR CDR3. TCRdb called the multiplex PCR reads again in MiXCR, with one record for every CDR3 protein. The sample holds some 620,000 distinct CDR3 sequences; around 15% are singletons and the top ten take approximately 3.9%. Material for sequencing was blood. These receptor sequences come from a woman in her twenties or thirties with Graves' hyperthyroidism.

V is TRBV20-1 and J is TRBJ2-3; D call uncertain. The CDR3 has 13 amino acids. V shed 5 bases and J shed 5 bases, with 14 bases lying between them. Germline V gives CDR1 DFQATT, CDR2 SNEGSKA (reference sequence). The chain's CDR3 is CSAPAPTKDTQYF. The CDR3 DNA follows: TGCAGTGCTCCCGCCCCTACGAAAGATACGCAGTATTTT.

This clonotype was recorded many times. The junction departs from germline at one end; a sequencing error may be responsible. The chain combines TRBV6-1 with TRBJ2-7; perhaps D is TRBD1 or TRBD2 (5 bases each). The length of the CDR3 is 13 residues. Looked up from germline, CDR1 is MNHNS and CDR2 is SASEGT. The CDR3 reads CASSEGLSYEQYF. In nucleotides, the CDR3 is TGTGCCAGTAGTGAGGGGCTCTCCTACGAGCAGTACTTC.

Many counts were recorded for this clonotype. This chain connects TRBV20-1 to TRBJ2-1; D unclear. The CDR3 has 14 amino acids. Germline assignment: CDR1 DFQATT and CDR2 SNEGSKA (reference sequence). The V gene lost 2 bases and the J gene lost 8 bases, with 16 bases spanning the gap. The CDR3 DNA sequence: TGCAGTGCTAGATCCAGTAGGTTGATCGATGAGCAGTTCTTC. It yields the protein CSARSSRLIDEQFF.

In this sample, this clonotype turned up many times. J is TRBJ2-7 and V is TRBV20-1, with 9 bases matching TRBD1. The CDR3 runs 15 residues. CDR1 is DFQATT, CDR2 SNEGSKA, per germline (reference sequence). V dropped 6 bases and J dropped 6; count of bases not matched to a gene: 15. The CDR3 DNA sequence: TGCAGTGCGGAGGGGGACAGGGAATCTTACTTCGAGCAGTACTTC. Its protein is CSAEGDRESYFEQYF.

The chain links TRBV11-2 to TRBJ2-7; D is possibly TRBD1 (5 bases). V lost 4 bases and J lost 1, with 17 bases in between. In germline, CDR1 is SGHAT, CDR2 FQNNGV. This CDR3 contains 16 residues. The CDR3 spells CASSSPLGRSSYEQYF. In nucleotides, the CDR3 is TGTGCCAGCAGCTCCCCCTTGGGGCGGAGTTCCTACGAGCAGTACTTC.

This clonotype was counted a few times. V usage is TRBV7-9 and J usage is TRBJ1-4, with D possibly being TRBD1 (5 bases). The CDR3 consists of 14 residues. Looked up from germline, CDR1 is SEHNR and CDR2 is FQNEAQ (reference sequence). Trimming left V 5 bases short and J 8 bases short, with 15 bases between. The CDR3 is CASSPRRGDEKLFF. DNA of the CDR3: TGTGCCAGCAGCCCCCGCCGGGGGGACGAAAAACTGTTTTTT.

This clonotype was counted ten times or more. The CDR3 region is CASHSGSSYEQYF. In DNA form, the CDR3 reads TGTGCCAGTCACAGCGGCAGCTCCTACGAGCAGTACTTC. The rearrangement links TRBV28 to TRBJ2-7; possibly TRBD2 for D (5 bases). V gave up 9 bases and J gave up 0 bases, with 12 bases separating them. Per the germline V gene, CDR1 is MDHEN and CDR2 is SYDVKM. The CDR3 spans 13 residues. The variable domain in full, with the rest retrieved from reference TRBV28 and TRBJ2-7, is DVKVTQSSRYLVKRTGEKVFLECVQDMDHENMFWYRQDPGLGLRLIYFSYDVKMKEKGDIPEGYSVSREKKERFSLILESASTNQTSMYLCASHSGSSYEQYFGPGTRLTVT.

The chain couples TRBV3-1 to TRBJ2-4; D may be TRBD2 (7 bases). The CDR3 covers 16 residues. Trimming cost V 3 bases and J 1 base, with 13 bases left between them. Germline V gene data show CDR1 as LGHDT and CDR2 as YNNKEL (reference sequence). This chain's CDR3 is CASSHSEGGAKNIQYF. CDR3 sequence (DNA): TGTGCCAGCAGCCACTCTGAGGGGGGGGCCAAAAACATTCAGTACTTC.

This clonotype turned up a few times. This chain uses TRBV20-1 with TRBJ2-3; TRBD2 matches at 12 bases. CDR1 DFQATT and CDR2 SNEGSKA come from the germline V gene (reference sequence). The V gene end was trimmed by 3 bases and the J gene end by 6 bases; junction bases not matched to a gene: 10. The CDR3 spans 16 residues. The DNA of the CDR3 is TGCAGTGCTAGTAGGGGACTAGCGGGTACAAGCGATACGCAGTATTTT. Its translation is CSASRGLAGTSDTQYF.

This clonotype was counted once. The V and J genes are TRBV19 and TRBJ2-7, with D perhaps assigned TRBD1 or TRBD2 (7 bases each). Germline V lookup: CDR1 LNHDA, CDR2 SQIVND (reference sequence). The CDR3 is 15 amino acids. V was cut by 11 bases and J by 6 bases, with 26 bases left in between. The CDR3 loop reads CASPPAGGDLREQYF. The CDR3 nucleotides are TGTGCCTCACCTCCTGCAGGGGGGGATCTGCGCGAGCAGTACTTC.

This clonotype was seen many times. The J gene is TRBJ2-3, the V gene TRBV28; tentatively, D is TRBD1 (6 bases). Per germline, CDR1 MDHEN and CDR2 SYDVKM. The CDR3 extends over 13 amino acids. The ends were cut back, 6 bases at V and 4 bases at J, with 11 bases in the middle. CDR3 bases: TGTGCCAGCAGATCTGGACAGTCAGATACGCAGTATTTT. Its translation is CASRSGQSDTQYF. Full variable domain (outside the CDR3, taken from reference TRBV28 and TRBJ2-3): DVKVTQSSRYLVKRTGEKVFLECVQDMDHENMFWYRQDPGLGLRLIYFSYDVKMKEKGDIPEGYSVSREKKERFSLILESASTNQTSMYLCASRSGQSDTQYFGPGTRLTVL.

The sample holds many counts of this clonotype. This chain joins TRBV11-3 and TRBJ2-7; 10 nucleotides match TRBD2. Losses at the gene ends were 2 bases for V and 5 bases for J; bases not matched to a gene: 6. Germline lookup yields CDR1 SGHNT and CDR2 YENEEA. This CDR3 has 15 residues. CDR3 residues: CASSLILAGDNEQYF. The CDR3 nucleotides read TGTGCCAGCAGCTTAATCCTAGCGGGAGATAACGAGCAGTACTTC.

The CDR3 loop reads CAISDATNEKLFF. CDR3 sequence (DNA): TGTGCCATCAGTGACGCAACTAATGAAAAACTGTTTTTT. The chain is built from TRBV10-3 and TRBJ1-4, with D unclear. In germline, CDR1 is ENHRY, CDR2 SYGVKD. V lost 3 bases and J lost 0, with 2 bases in between. The CDR3 is 13 amino acids.

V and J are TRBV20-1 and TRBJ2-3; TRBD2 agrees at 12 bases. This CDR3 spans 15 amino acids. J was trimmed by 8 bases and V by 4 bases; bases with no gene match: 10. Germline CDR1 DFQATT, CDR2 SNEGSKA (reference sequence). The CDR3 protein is CSAKSSGRAGRTQYF. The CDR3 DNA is TGCAGTGCTAAATCTAGCGGGAGGGCCGGGCGTACGCAGTATTTT.

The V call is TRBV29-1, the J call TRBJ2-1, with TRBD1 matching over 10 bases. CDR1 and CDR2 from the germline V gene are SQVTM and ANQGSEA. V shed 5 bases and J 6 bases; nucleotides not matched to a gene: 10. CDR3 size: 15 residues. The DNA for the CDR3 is TGCAGCGTTTCTTCCGGGACAGGGGCTCTCAATGAGCAGTTCTTC. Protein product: CSVSSGTGALNEQFF.

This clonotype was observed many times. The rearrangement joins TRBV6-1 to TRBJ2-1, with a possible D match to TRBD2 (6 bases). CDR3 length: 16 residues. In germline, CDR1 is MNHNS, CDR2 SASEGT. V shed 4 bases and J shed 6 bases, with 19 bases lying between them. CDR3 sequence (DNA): TGTGCCAGCAGTGGGTGGGCTACGGGAGTCGGCAATGAGCAGTTCTTC. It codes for CASSGWATGVGNEQFF.

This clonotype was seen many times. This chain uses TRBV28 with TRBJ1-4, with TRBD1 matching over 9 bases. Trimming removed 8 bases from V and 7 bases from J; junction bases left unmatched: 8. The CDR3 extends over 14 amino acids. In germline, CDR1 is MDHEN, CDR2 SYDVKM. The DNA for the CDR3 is TGTGCCAGCCTAACCGGGACAGGGCCTGAAAAACTGTTTTTT. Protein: CASLTGTGPEKLFF.

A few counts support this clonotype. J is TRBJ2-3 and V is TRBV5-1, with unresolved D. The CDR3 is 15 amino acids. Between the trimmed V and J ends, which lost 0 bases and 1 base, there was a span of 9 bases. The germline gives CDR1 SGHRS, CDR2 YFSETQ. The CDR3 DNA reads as TGCGCCAGCAGCTTGGAATTAGTGGGCACAGATACGCAGTATTTT. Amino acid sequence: CASSLELVGTDTQYF.